A single sample is the source of the 15 T cell receptor beta chains below, sequenced in a study of cytomegalovirus exposure and HLA in healthy donors. The PCR made use of 60 Vbeta and 13 Jbeta primers. Method: immunoSEQ multiplex PCR; TCRdb's copy keeps in-frame clones and lacks some. The data hold 150,000 to 200,000 clones, with roughly 80% observed a single time. Sequences were obtained from PBMCs. These receptors were taken from a woman aged 50 to 65 in good health and CMV-seronegative.

A note on this clone: Other DNA sequences within the sample encode an identical CDR3. V gene TRBV5-8 combines with J gene TRBJ1-4; 7 nucleotides match TRBD1. The J segment lost 2 bases and the V segment lost 4 bases, leaving 11 bases of the junction unmatched. Germline values: CDR1 SGHTS, CDR2 YDEGEE. CDR3 length: 17 residues. DNA of the CDR3: TGTGCCAGCAGCCCGGGACAGCAGGGGATTACTAATGAAAAACTGTTTTTT. The encoded protein is CASSPGQQGITNEKLFF.

This clone was observed once. The rearrangement joins TRBV10-3 to TRBJ2-6; a weak D match, TRBD2 (5 bases). The CDR3 spans 14 residues. Trimming removed 4 bases from V and 4 bases from J, with 8 bases in between. Germline CDR1 ENHRY, CDR2 SYGVKD. The CDR3 DNA reads as TGTGCCATCAGTGGAGGGTCGGGGGCCAACGTCCTGACTTTC. It codes for CAISGGSGANVLTF.

This clone turned up a few times. This chain connects TRBV30 to TRBJ1-1; D not resolved. V was pared by 4 bases and J by 5 bases, with 14 bases between. The CDR3 extends over 13 amino acids. Per germline, CDR1 GTSNPN and CDR2 SVGIG (reference sequence). CDR3 nucleotide sequence: TGTGCCTGGACCTCCCAACCGAGGACTGAAGCTTTCTTT. Translation gives CAWTSQPRTEAFF.

This chain links TRBV2 with TRBJ1-1, with D tentatively TRBD1 (6 bases). Trimming stripped 2 bases from V and 6 bases from J, with 10 bases between. Looked up from germline, CDR1 is SNHLY and CDR2 is FYNNEI. This CDR3 contains 13 residues. CDR3 region: CASSEQGISEAFF. The CDR3 DNA sequence: TGTGCCAGCAGTGAACAGGGGATTTCTGAAGCTTTCTTT.

J is TRBJ1-5 and V is TRBV19; D remains ambiguous. Germline V gene data show CDR1 as LNHDA and CDR2 as SQIVND (reference sequence). The CDR3 spans 13 residues. V was shortened by 2 bases and J by 4 bases, with 6 bases between the two germline ends. The chain's CDR3 is CASSIQINQPQHF. The DNA of the CDR3 is TGTGCCAGTAGTATACAGATTAATCAGCCCCAGCATTTT.

The rearrangement links TRBV21-1 to TRBJ2-7; the table gives TRBD1 as D, unverified against the DNA. TRBV21-1 is deemed a pseudogene. CDR3 length equals 20 residues. As DNA, the CDR3 is TGTGCCAGCAGCCCATGGGGACAGGGACCTTCCGAATCCCTAAACTACGAGCAGTACTTC. Its translation is CASSPWGQGPSESLNYEQYF.

The table lists this clone with a few counts. The chain employs TRBV4-3 and TRBJ1-4, with TRBD1 matching 8 bases. CDR1 LGHNA and CDR2 YSLEER come from the germline V gene. There are 16 residues in the CDR3. Trimming removed 3 bases from V and 7 bases from J; junction bases left unmatched: 10. The CDR3 DNA is TGCGCCAGCAGCCATTCTCGACAGGGGATGGGTGAAAAACTGTTTTTT. Protein: CASSHSRQGMGEKLFF.

The rearrangement uses TRBV27 and TRBJ1-4; 10 bases agree with TRBD1. Germline CDR1 reads MNHEY; CDR2 reads SMNVEV (reference sequence). V dropped 4 bases and J dropped 1; count of bases not matched to a gene: 6. The CDR3 sequence is 17 residues long. CDR3 nucleotide sequence: TGTGCCAGCAGTTCCCGGGACAGGGGCCTAACTAATGAAAAACTGTTTTTT. This translates into CASSSRDRGLTNEKLFF.

This chain connects TRBV9 to TRBJ1-2; D uncertain. The CDR3 runs to 13 residues. V was cut by 4 bases and J by 8 bases, with 15 bases left in between. In germline, CDR1 is SGDLS, CDR2 YYNGEE. The DNA for the CDR3 is TGTGCCAGCAGCCTTTACGAGGGCCGGGGCTACACCTTC. It yields the protein CASSLYEGRGYTF.

The CDR3: CASNRAGASYEQYF. DNA of the CDR3: TGTGCCAGCAACCGAGCGGGGGCCTCCTACGAGCAGTACTTC. The rearrangement joins TRBV7-2 to TRBJ2-7, with 8 bases aligning to TRBD2. The trim removed 7 bases at V and 0 bases at J, leaving 5 bases unmatched. From germline, CDR1 is SGHTA and CDR2 FQGNSA. This CDR3 is built from 14 residues. Complete variable domain (other parts from reference TRBV7-2 and TRBJ2-7): GAGVSQSPSNKVTEKGKDVELRCDPISGHTALYWYRQSLGQGLEFLIYFQGNSAPDKSGLPSDRFSAERTGGSVSTLTIQRTQQEDSAVYLCASNRAGASYEQYFGPGTRLTVT.

The rearrangement joins TRBV7-3 to TRBJ2-4; 7 bases are shared with TRBD2. CDR1 and CDR2 from the germline V gene are SGHTA and FQGTGA. V lost 3 bases, J lost 6 bases, and 2 bases stayed unmatched. The CDR3 runs 13 residues. DNA for the CDR3: TGTGCCAGCAGCTTCAGGGAGGGAAACATTCAGTACTTC. Its translation: CASSFREGNIQYF.

The chain joins TRBV4-3 to TRBJ1-2; possibly TRBD1 for D (5 bases). The CDR3 spans 16 residues. Germline CDR1 reads LGHNA; CDR2 reads YSLEER. V was trimmed by 2 bases and J by 2 bases, leaving 15 bases between them. The CDR3: CASSQRTGGTNYGYTF. The CDR3 DNA sequence: TGCGCCAGCAGCCAAAGGACCGGGGGTACCAACTATGGCTACACCTTC.

The chain couples TRBV9 to TRBJ2-5, with D possibly matching TRBD1 (7 bases). Per germline, CDR1 SGDLS and CDR2 YYNGEE. CDR3 length: 16 amino acids. Trimming removed 1 base from V and 5 bases from J, with 18 bases in between. The CDR3 nucleotides are TGTGCCAGCAGCGTAAGTCACAGGGGAGGCGGTGAGACCCAGTACTTC. This translates into CASSVSHRGGGETQYF.

This rearrangement joins TRBV5-6 to TRBJ2-6; possibly TRBD1 for D (5 bases). The CDR3 loop spans 15 amino acids. Germline V gene data show CDR1 as SGHDT and CDR2 as YYEEEE. The V end lost 0 bases, the J end lost 2 bases, and 6 bases lay between the germline ends. CDR3 coding DNA: TGTGCCAGCAGCTTGGGACAGCCTGGGGCCAACGTCCTGACTTTC. Its protein is CASSLGQPGANVLTF.

This clone showed up just a few times. The chain has TRBV5-4 and TRBJ1-4; 7 bases align to TRBD1. The J segment lost 3 bases and the V segment lost 4 bases, leaving 6 bases of the junction unmatched. Germline V gene data show CDR1 as SGHNT and CDR2 as YYREEE (reference sequence). The CDR3 has 15 residues. The CDR3 bases are TGTGCCAGCAGCAGGGCGCAGGGGGCTAATGAAAAACTGTTTTTT. Its protein product is CASSRAQGANEKLFF.